This T cell receptor beta chain was observed in a study of control samples from healthy donors and cancer patients. Concerning this clone: A junction end diverges from the germline sequence, so it may reflect a read error.

Per germline, CDR1 SGHRS and CDR2 YFSETQ. The CDR3 runs 11 residues. This table comes from immunoSEQ multiplex PCR, and its TCRdb copy is limited to in-frame clones, with some not included. Among 260,000 or so clones listed, about 80% were seen once. The source material was PBMCs. The chain recombines TRBV5-1 with TRBJ2-5, with D tentatively TRBD1 or TRBD2 (5 bases each). This receptor was identified in a woman aged 60 to 75 with lung cancer. The CDR3 spells CASSFGASSNF. The CDR3 DNA reads TGCGCCAGCAGCTTCGGGGCTAGCAGCAACTTC. The full variable domain, rest sourced from reference TRBV5-1 and TRBJ2-5, is KAGVTQTPRYLIKTRGQQVTLSCSPISGHRSVSWYQQTPGQGLQFLFEYFSETQRNKGNFPGRFSGRQFSNSRSEMNVSTLELGDSALYLCASSFGASSNFGPGTRLLVL.